The 25 T cell receptor beta chains reported below all come from one sample, sequenced in a study of shared clonotypes between healthy human individuals. Libraries were prepared by immunoSEQ multiplex PCR; TCRdb keeps only in-frame clonotypes and omits some of them. This sample has around 500,000 clones, with 79% found just once. The sequencing sample was made of PBMCs. These receptors came from a woman between 40 and 55 years old in good health. Some clones in this sample may be carry-over from other donors' samples.

The chain couples TRBV19 to TRBJ1-5; TRBD1 matches 8 bases. The CDR3 is made up of 13 amino acids. The V gene end was trimmed by 7 bases and the J gene end by 7 bases; junction bases not matched to a gene: 6. CDR1 is LNHDA and CDR2 is SQIVND in the germline V gene (reference sequence). CDR3: CASNSDRDQPQHF. The CDR3 bases are TGTGCCAGTAATTCGGACAGGGACCAGCCCCAGCATTTT.

V gene TRBV28 combines with J gene TRBJ2-3, with 12 bases identical to TRBD2. CDR1 MDHEN and CDR2 SYDVKM come from the germline V gene. J gave up 1 base and V 5 bases, and 4 bases lay outside the gene matches. The CDR3 is 16 amino acids. CDR3: CASSPRLAGGTDTQYF. In DNA, the CDR3 is TGTGCCAGCAGTCCCCGACTAGCGGGAGGCACAGATACGCAGTATTTT.

This chain uses TRBV5-1 with TRBJ1-1, with D unclear. The ends were cut back, 0 bases at V and 0 bases at J, with 9 bases in the middle. Germline CDR1 is SGHRS and CDR2 is YFSETQ. CDR3 length: 15 amino acids. The CDR3 DNA reads TGCGCCAGCAGCTTGGCCACGGGATTGAACACTGAAGCTTTCTTT. Translating gives CASSLATGLNTEAFF.

On this clone itself: Other DNA sequences in this specimen translate into the identical CDR3. The V call is TRBV19, the J call TRBJ2-7, with D possibly matching TRBD1 (6 bases). Trimming took 6 bases from V and 4 from J, leaving 7 bases between them. This CDR3 is 11 amino acids long. In germline, CDR1 is LNHDA, CDR2 SQIVND (reference sequence). The CDR3: CASRRGYEQYF. The CDR3, as DNA: TGTGCCAGTAGGAGGGGGTACGAGCAGTACTTC.

The table lists this clone with a few counts. The gene calls are TRBV18 and TRBJ2-1, with D possibly TRBD1 on 6 matching bases. CDR3 length: 16 residues. Germline CDR1 KGHSH, CDR2 LQKENI. Trimming pared 3 bases from V and 4 bases from J, leaving 16 bases between. This CDR3 is CASSPYRDNSYNEQFF. The CDR3 DNA reads as TGTGCCAGCTCACCTTACCGGGACAACTCGTACAATGAGCAGTTCTTC. The full variable domain, with the rest looked up from reference TRBV18 and TRBJ2-1, is NAGVMQNPRHLVRRRGQEARLRCSPMKGHSHVYWYRQLPEEGLKFMVYLQKENIIDESGMPKERFSAEFPKEGPSILRIQQVVRGDSAAYFCASSPYRDNSYNEQFFGPGTRLTVL.

This chain links TRBV27 with TRBJ1-3; maybe TRBD1 (5 bases). The CDR3 length is 15 residues. V lost 3 bases to trimming and J lost 0 bases, with 9 bases between them. Germline CDR1 and CDR2: MNHEY and SMNVEV (reference sequence). The CDR3 DNA sequence: TGTGCCAGCAGTTTCCAGGGAACCTCTGGAAACACCATATATTTT. This gives the protein CASSFQGTSGNTIYF.

The chain uses TRBV5-1 and TRBJ1-2; possible D gene TRBD1, 6 bases. The germline CDR1 and CDR2 sequences are SGHRS and YFSETQ. This CDR3 is 14 amino acids long. Deletions cut 4 bases from V and 4 bases from J, with 14 bases between. CDR3 protein: CASSGLQGPYGYTF. The CDR3 DNA reads as TGCGCCAGCAGCGGACTACAGGGTCCCTATGGCTACACCTTC.

J is TRBJ2-7 and V is TRBV11-2; 9 positions agree with TRBD2. CDR3 length equals 15 residues. The germline gives CDR1 SGHAT, CDR2 FQNNGV. The ends lost 1 base at V and 5 bases at J; junction bases unmatched: 6. The CDR3 DNA reads TGTGCCAGCAGCTTAGTAGCGGGAGAGGCCCACGAGCAGTACTTC. Its translation: CASSLVAGEAHEQYF.

The V gene is TRBV5-6, the J gene TRBJ2-7; 7 positions match TRBD1. Germline V gene data show CDR1 as SGHDT and CDR2 as YYEEEE. V gave up 4 bases and J gave up 0 bases; unmatched junction bases: 7. The CDR3 totals 15 residues. DNA of the CDR3: TGTGCCAGCAGCCGAAGGGCAGGGGGCTCCTACGAGCAGTACTTC. This sequence encodes CASSRRAGGSYEQYF. Supplemented by reference TRBV5-6 and TRBJ2-7, the full variable domain reads DAGVTQSPTHLIKTRGQQVTLRCSPKSGHDTVSWYQQALGQGPQFIFQYYEEEERQRGNFPDRFSGHQFPNYSSELNVNALLLGDSALYLCASSRRAGGSYEQYFGPGTRLTVT.

The sample holds one count of this clone. The V and J genes are TRBV4-1 and TRBJ2-1; 14 bases map to TRBD2. After removal of 2 bases from V and 9 bases from J, the junction contained 6 bases not matched to a gene. Germline values: CDR1 MGHRA, CDR2 YSYEKL. The CDR3 has 16 amino acids. CDR3 residues: CASSQQGLAGAGEQFF. The CDR3 region has the DNA TGCGCCAGCAGCCAACAGGGACTAGCGGGAGCAGGTGAGCAGTTCTTC.

This clone has a count of ten or more. CDR3 DNA sequence: TGTGCCAGCAGTTACGGGACGGAGAATCAGCCCCAGCATTTT. The encoded protein is CASSYGTENQPQHF. The chain carries TRBV27 and TRBJ1-5; possibly TRBD1 for D (5 bases). The CDR3 extends over 14 amino acids. V lost 4 bases to trimming and J lost 4 bases, with 11 bases between them. CDR1 and CDR2 (germline): MNHEY, SMNVEV (reference sequence).

The gene calls are TRBV2 and TRBJ2-5; tentative D call: TRBD1 (6 bases). V gave up 3 bases and J gave up 7 bases, with 15 bases separating them. The CDR3 spans 14 residues. Germline V gene sequence: CDR1 SNHLY, CDR2 FYNNEI. As DNA, the CDR3 is TGTGCCAGCAGTGAGGACAGACCCACCGGGACCCAGTACTTC. Amino acids: CASSEDRPTGTQYF.

This chain joins TRBV4-2 and TRBJ2-5, with TRBD2 matching 15 bases. Germline V CDR1 and CDR2: LGHNA, YNFKEQ. This CDR3 region has 20 residues. Trimming removed 0 bases from V and 5 bases from J; junction bases left unmatched: 13. The CDR3 region has the DNA TGTGCCAGCAGCCAAGATCCCCTGAGGACTAGCGGGAGGGATGGGGAGACCCAGTACTTC. As protein: CASSQDPLRTSGRDGETQYF.

The chain carries TRBV4-1 and TRBJ2-1; D is unclear. The germline V and J ends were trimmed by 0 bases and 10 bases, with 16 bases remaining between them. CDR3 size: 15 residues. The germline CDR1 and CDR2 sequences are MGHRA and YSYEKL. CDR3 in amino acids: CASSQDYPIAGEQFF. In nucleotides, the CDR3 is TGCGCCAGCAGCCAAGATTACCCTATAGCTGGGGAGCAGTTCTTC.

This chain uses TRBV4-1 with TRBJ2-1; 9 bases line up with TRBD1. Germline values: CDR1 MGHRA, CDR2 YSYEKL. This CDR3 region has 17 residues. With V trimmed by 4 bases and J by 4 bases, 11 bases remained unmatched. The CDR3 sequence: CASSLAIPGTGYNEQFF. For the CDR3, the DNA is TGCGCCAGCAGCCTCGCGATACCCGGGACAGGGTACAATGAGCAGTTCTTC.

J is TRBJ2-5 and V is TRBV29-1; 7 bases map to TRBD1. The CDR3 runs 14 residues. V shed 6 bases, J shed 4 bases, and the junction held 11 bases outside the gene matches. Germline CDR1 SQVTM, CDR2 ANQGSEA. The DNA of the CDR3 is TGCAGCGTCGTCCCCAGGGGGTTGTTAGAGACCCAGTACTTC. Amino acid sequence: CSVVPRGLLETQYF.

At least ten counts were recorded for this clone. V usage is TRBV5-1 and J usage is TRBJ2-1; 8 positions match TRBD2. Trimming removed 1 base from V and 8 bases from J; junction bases left unmatched: 2. The germline V gene encodes CDR1 SGHRS and CDR2 YFSETQ. This CDR3 contains 13 residues. The CDR3 here is CASSLIGGDEQFF. CDR3 DNA sequence: TGCGCCAGCAGCTTGATCGGGGGGGATGAGCAGTTCTTC.

The chain has TRBV28 and TRBJ2-7; D is tentatively TRBD1 or TRBD2 (5 bases each). Trimming took 6 bases from V and 3 from J, leaving 18 bases between them. The CDR3 is 15 amino acids. The V gene's germline CDR1 is MDHEN and CDR2 SYDVKM. The CDR3 is CASRAEGPGFYEQYF. The CDR3 DNA reads as TGTGCCAGCAGGGCCGAGGGACCCGGGTTCTACGAGCAGTACTTC.

There are many counts of this clone. The same CDR3 arises from other DNA sequences in this sample as well. The chain joins TRBV30 to TRBJ1-3, with D unclear. V was shortened by 0 bases and J by 0 bases, with 9 bases between the two germline ends. There are 15 residues in the CDR3. Germline CDR1 reads GTSNPN; CDR2 reads SVGIG (reference sequence). The CDR3 loop is CAWSVRGNSGNTIYF. In DNA form, the CDR3 reads TGTGCCTGGAGTGTACGTGGGAACTCTGGAAACACCATATATTTT.

The chain links TRBV9 to TRBJ2-3, with D unresolved. The ends were cut back, 2 bases at V and 2 bases at J, with 9 bases in the middle. Germline CDR1 and CDR2: SGDLS and YYNGEE. The CDR3 runs 14 residues. The CDR3 nucleotides read TGTGCCAGCAGCGTGAGCAGGCCCACAGATACGCAGTATTTT. Its protein is CASSVSRPTDTQYF.

CDR3 sequence (DNA): TGTGCCAGCAGCTTAGCCCCCTTGCGGCTAGCGGGAAGGAACATTCAGTACTTC. Protein: CASSLAPLRLAGRNIQYF. The chain couples TRBV7-9 to TRBJ2-4; 9 bases agree with TRBD2. The ends lost 0 bases at V and 7 bases at J; junction bases unmatched: 13. The germline gives CDR1 SEHNR, CDR2 FQNEAQ (reference sequence). The CDR3 is 18 residues long.

This clone was picked up a small number of times. The chain joins TRBV13 to TRBJ2-1, with D uncertain. V lost 5 bases to trimming and J lost 4 bases, with 18 bases between them. The germline CDR1 and CDR2 sequences are PRHDT and FYEKMQ (reference sequence). This CDR3 comprises 16 residues. The CDR3 coding sequence is TGTGCCAGCAGCCTCGAGGTGGGGTCCGTGTACAATGAGCAGTTCTTC. It codes for CASSLEVGSVYNEQFF.

The chain joins TRBV7-9 to TRBJ2-3; 8 nucleotides line up with TRBD2. The length of the CDR3 is 14 residues. Germline V CDR1 and CDR2: SEHNR, FQNEAQ (reference sequence). The trim removed 6 bases at V and 6 bases at J, leaving 8 bases unmatched. CDR3 sequence (DNA): TGTGCCAGCAGACCGGGGACTAGAAGCGATACGCAGTATTTT. This codes for CASRPGTRSDTQYF.

The chain is built from TRBV15 and TRBJ2-1, with 11 positions matching TRBD2. Germline V lookup: CDR1 LNHNV, CDR2 YYDKDF (reference sequence). The CDR3 consists of 15 residues. V dropped 6 bases and J dropped 3; count of bases not matched to a gene: 4. The CDR3 DNA is TGTGCCACCAGAGCCGGGACTAGCGGCTACAATGAGCAGTTCTTC. This translates into CATRAGTSGYNEQFF.

Note on this clone: The junction differs from germline at one of its ends, possibly a read error. Other DNA sequences within the sample encode an identical CDR3. V gene TRBV30 combines with J gene TRBJ1-5; TRBD1 agrees at 7 bases. Germline-derived CDR1 and CDR2 are GTSNPN and SVGIG (reference sequence). This CDR3 is 15 amino acids long. CDR3 nucleotides: TGTGCCTGGAGTTCTACCGGGACAGTAGATCAGCCCCAGCACTTT. It codes for CAWSSTGTVDQPQHF.